This note documents a single T cell receptor (beta chain) sequence. This clonotype was counted a single time. Its antigen remains undetermined. Its ends do not fully match the called genes, so a read error is possible. Bulk unsorted tissue served as the source for RNA extraction, and RNA quality was assessed using a NanoDrop ND-1000 and an Agilent 2100. All donors had newly diagnosed lung cancer, had not received prior chemotherapy, and were admitted for thoracic surgery in China between August and November 2014. Anyone who had undergone radiotherapy or chemotherapy before, or who had another cancer at the same time, was left out of the study. Surgical tissue pieces of about 1-2.3 cm3 were preserved in RNAlater solution and stored at -80 °C until use. The library was produced with multiplex PCR. For sequencing, an Illumina HiSeq 2500 was employed. TCRbeta libraries were built by three rounds of nested PCR using primers (Table S4), following protocols modified from ARM-PCR. Before sequencing, PCR products of 200-500 bp were cut from the gel and purified using the QIAquick gel extraction kit. In the source study's methods: Trimmomatic was used to clean the reads, FLASH was used to merge the reads into complete CDR3 sequences, and MiTCR was used to assign the reads to V(D)J germline segments. Clonal diversity was computed as the inverse Simpson's index with VDJtools. Productive reads were defined as in-frame sequences without a premature stop codon. TCRdb passed the public sequencing reads through fastp at Q25 and MiXCR, retaining productive beta sequences. Every CDR3 protein is listed once, alongside the most common genes and DNA of its rows. The V and J calls and clone size are TCRdb's, not the authors'. In this sample the table shows some 99,000 distinct CDR3 sequences, roughly 73% of which occur a single time. Roughly 35% of the sample is in the top ten clones.

The data originate from a study of tumor and adjacent non-tumor tissue in lung cancer (dated by TCRdb to 2016 to 2018). Looking at the study overall: Patients with adenocarcinoma (12), squamous cell carcinoma (2) and small cell lung cancer (1) were included in the cohort. The study compared bulk TCRbeta repertoires from lung tumor tissue and matched distant non-tumor lung tissue of approximately 15 lung cancer patients. For each patient, one tumor sample and one normal lung sample were taken, giving about 31 paired specimens that underwent TCRbeta CDR3 sequencing. A total of roughly 130 million productive TCRbeta reads were generated by sequencing, corresponding to an average of roughly 4.1 million reads per sample. The roughly 15 patients were aged about 31 to 76 years, included 10 men and 5 women, and had TNM stage I to III disease.

General study outcomes and caveats: Significantly higher TCR diversity was found in younger patients, and higher tumor TCR diversity was associated with shorter overall and disease-free survival. Neither the sequencing platform nor unique molecular identifiers are named or mentioned anywhere in the methods. The cohort had only approximately 15 patients, and the authors noted that larger samples and more detailed clinical data are needed. Because peripheral blood was not sequenced, blood TCRbeta repertoires in the lung cancer patients of the study were not examined. Tumor tissue showed significantly greater TCR diversity (inverse Simpson) than normal lung tissue (roughly 430 vs 170, P = 0.0075, Mann-Whitney U test). In normal lung, the top 100 clones accounted for a significantly larger cumulative share of the repertoire than in tumor tissue.

The germline V gene encodes CDR1 MNHNY and CDR2 SVGAGI (reference sequence). Spanning cysteine to phenylalanine, the CDR3 consists of 17 amino acids. The entry retains the CDR3 DNA only, 51 bases that are in frame from base 1. The rearrangement combines TRBV6-6 with TRBJ1-6, with the D gene uncertain. The specimen sequenced was lung tumor tissue. The sequence derives from a woman aged 55-75 years with non-small cell lung cancer. The nucleotides are TGTGCCAGCAGTTTTGATGATGAGAGCTCCTATAATTCAGCCCTCTACTTT. It translates as CASSFDDESSYNSALYF.